This TCR beta chain was captured in a study of regulatory T cells in long-lasting Graves disease. Construction of TCR beta libraries relied on iRepertoire HTBI primers and on Arm-PCR targeting CDR3 regions. TCRdb passed the multiplex PCR reads through MiXCR, listing each CDR3 protein once. Here the sample spans about 470,000 distinct CDR3 sequences, 15% being singletons. Germline CDR1 SGDLS, CDR2 YYNGEE. With 0 bases removed from V and 5 bases from J, the gap between germline ends came to 12 bases. The CDR3 loop spans 14 amino acids. The sample's time point: newly diagnosed GD, antithyroid drugs for less than 3 months. With RNA extracted from PBMCs as input, the TCR library was made. Each of the patients was recruited from an endocrinology department situated in Xi'an, China. This clonotype was found many times. The same sample was also studied in work on T cells in Graves' hyperthyroidism and ophthalmopathy.

V gene TRBV9 combines with J gene TRBJ2-7; the D gene is possibly TRBD1 (5 bases). This sample comprised peripheral blood mononuclear cells (PBMCs), obtained at new diagnosis, from a patient treated with antithyroid drugs. This TCR derives from a woman aged 25 to 39 with Graves disease. CDR3 DNA sequence: TGTGCCAGCAGCGTAGCTACAGGTAGCAACGAGCAGTACTTC. Amino acid sequence: CASSVATGSNEQYF.